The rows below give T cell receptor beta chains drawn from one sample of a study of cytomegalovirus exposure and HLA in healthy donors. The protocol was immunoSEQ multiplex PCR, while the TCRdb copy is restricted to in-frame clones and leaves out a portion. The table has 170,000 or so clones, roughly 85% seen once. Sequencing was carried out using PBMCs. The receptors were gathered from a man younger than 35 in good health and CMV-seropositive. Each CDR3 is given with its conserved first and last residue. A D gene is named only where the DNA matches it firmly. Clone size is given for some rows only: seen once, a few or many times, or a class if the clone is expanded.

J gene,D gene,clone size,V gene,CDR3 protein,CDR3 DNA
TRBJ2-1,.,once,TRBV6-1,CASGRTAYNEQFF,TGTGCCAGCGGGAGGACCGCCTACAATGAGCAGTTCTTC
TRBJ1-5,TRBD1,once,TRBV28,CASSSSRMDRSNQPQHF,TGTGCCAGCAGTTCCAGCCGGATGGACAGGAGTAATCAGCCCCAGCATTTT
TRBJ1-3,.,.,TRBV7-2,CASSLAGHPSGNTIYF,TGTGCCAGCAGCTTAGCGGGGCATCCTTCTGGAAACACCATATATTTT
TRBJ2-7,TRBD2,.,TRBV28,CASSLTGGPNEQYF,TGTGCCAGCAGTTTAACGGGAGGGCCTAACGAGCAGTACTTC
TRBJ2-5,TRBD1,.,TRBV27,CASSTRDRVRGETQYF,TGTGCCAGCAGTACCAGGGACAGGGTGAGAGGAGAGACCCAGTACTTC
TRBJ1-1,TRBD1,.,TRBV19,CASGQGMNTEAFF,TGTGCCAGTGGACAGGGAATGAACACTGAAGCTTTCTTT
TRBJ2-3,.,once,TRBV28,CASSLWAVGTDTQYF,TGTGCCAGCAGTTTGTGGGCTGTTGGCACAGATACGCAGTATTTT
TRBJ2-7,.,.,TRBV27,CASSLGGSVYEQYF,TGTGCCAGCAGTTTAGGTGGGAGTGTATACGAGCAGTACTTC
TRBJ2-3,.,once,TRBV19,CASSTVSSTDTQYF,TGTGCCAGTAGTACAGTCTCTTCCACAGATACGCAGTATTTT
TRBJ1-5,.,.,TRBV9,CASSVDAGRGNQPQHF,TGTGCCAGCAGCGTAGACGCGGGCCGGGGCAATCAGCCCCAGCATTTT
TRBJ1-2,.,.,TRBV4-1,CASSLIFQGANYGYTF,TGCGCCAGCAGCCTAATATTCCAGGGTGCTAACTATGGCTACACCTTC
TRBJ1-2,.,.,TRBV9,CASTPQVSNYGYTF,TGTGCCAGCACCCCACAGGTTTCTAACTATGGCTACACCTTC
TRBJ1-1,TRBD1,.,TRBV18,CASSQLQGAEAAEAFF,TGTGCCAGCTCACAGCTACAGGGGGCGGAAGCTGCTGAAGCTTTCTTT
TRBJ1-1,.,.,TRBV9,CASSVVAVNTEAFF,TGTGCCAGCAGCGTAGTAGCAGTAAACACTGAAGCTTTCTTT
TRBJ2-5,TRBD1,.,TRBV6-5,CASSYRGLAETQYF,TGTGCCAGCAGCTACAGGGGGCTTGCAGAGACCCAGTACTTC
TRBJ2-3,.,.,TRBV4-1,CASSQGEVRTDTQYF,TGCGCCAGCAGCCAAGGGGAGGTTAGAACAGATACGCAGTATTTT
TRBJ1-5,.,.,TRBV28,CASSLSLVVQPQHF,TGTGCCAGCAGTTTATCTCTAGTGGTGCAGCCCCAGCATTTT
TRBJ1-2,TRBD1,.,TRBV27,CASSARTGNGYTF,TGTGCCAGCAGTGCCCGGACAGGGAATGGCTACACCTTC
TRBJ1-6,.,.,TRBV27,CASSSGDSPLHF,TGTGCCAGCAGTTCGGGTGATTCACCCCTCCACTTT
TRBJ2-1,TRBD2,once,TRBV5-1,CASSHVEWREGHNEQFF,TGCGCCAGCAGCCACGTTGAGTGGCGGGAGGGCCACAATGAGCAGTTCTTC
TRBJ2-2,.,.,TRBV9,CASSVGPLAGTGELFF,TGTGCCAGCAGCGTAGGTCCCCTTGCGGGGACCGGGGAGCTGTTTTTT
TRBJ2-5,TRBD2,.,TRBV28,CASSLWGGTQETQYF,TGTGCCAGCAGTTTATGGGGAGGGACTCAAGAGACCCAGTACTTC
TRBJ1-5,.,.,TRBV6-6,CASSSQTDYQAQHF,TGTGCCAGCAGTTCCCAGACGGACTATCAAGCCCAGCATTTT
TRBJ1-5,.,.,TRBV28,CASNPTENNQPQHF,TGTGCCAGCAACCCAACAGAGAACAATCAGCCCCAGCATTTT
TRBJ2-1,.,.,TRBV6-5,CASSARGLNEQFF,TGTGCCAGCAGTGCTAGAGGGCTGAATGAGCAGTTCTTC
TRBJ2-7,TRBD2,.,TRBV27,CASSPSGATYEQYF,TGTGCCAGCAGTCCTAGCGGGGCCACCTACGAGCAGTACTTC
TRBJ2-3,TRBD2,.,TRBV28,CASSLTGGIMTDTQYF,TGTGCCAGCAGTCTTACGGGAGGGATCATGACAGATACGCAGTATTTT
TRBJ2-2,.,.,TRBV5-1,CASSDGVPGTGELFF,TGCGCCAGCAGCGACGGGGTTCCCGGCACCGGGGAGCTGTTTTTT